These T cell receptor beta chains were read from a single sample in a study of shared clonotypes between healthy human individuals. Profiled with immunoSEQ multiplex PCR; TCRdb holds only in-frame clones, not every one. The sample records around 1.1 million clones, about 84% being singletons. Sequenced sample: memory CD4+ T cells from PBMCs. These receptors originate from a man aged 18 to 30 in good health. Some clones in this sample may be carry-over from other donors' samples. CDR3s leave out the opening cysteine and the closing phenylalanine or tryptophan. Each record gives: J gene, V gene, CDR3 protein.

TRBJ2-1,TRBV28,ASSLGLGLSYNEQF
TRBJ2-7,TRBV29-1,SVDRLAGGPGGASEQY
TRBJ2-2,TRBV5-1,ASDAGAGTGELF
TRBJ2-7,TRBV30,AWRESRVEQY
TRBJ2-1,TRBV7-2,ASSLVTNEQF
TRBJ1-1,TRBV5-4,ASSWGTGPLNTEAF
TRBJ2-7,TRBV6-1,ASSEASGLSKQY
TRBJ2-7,TRBV7-8,ASSFQPTGDEQY
TRBJ2-7,TRBV2,ASSEGGSSYEQY
TRBJ1-1,TRBV9,ASSAPGTGSF
TRBJ1-2,TRBV30,AWSVNRYGYT
TRBJ1-1,TRBV6-1,ASERTVSWDTEAF
TRBJ1-4,TRBV28,ASSPPGYTNEKLF
TRBJ1-5,TRBV28,ASSLGEGGGRGQPQH
TRBJ2-1,TRBV7-2,ASSFLGRFNEQF
TRBJ2-7,TRBV7-2,ASGRTSYEQY
TRBJ1-4,TRBV9,ASSVQGRDEKLF
TRBJ1-1,TRBV4-3,ASSRGQILNTEAF
TRBJ1-3,TRBV4-3,ASSPRSGNTIY
TRBJ2-7,TRBV5-1,ASRLTGFDEQY
TRBJ2-1,TRBV7-9,ASSPGQAKYNEQF
TRBJ2-5,TRBV5-4,ASSFRLDETQY
TRBJ1-1,TRBV18,ASSPRVGFTEAF
TRBJ2-2,TRBV11-2,ASSWGSGRTGELF
TRBJ2-7,TRBV5-4,ASSAGTPKTEQY
TRBJ2-6,TRBV27,ASSLDSGRAGANVLT
TRBJ2-7,TRBV27,ASSLGGTAYEQY
TRBJ1-4,TRBV18,ASRRGREEKLF
TRBJ1-1,TRBV28,ASSLTTGGNTEAF
TRBJ2-2,TRBV29-1,SVEDWRGTGELF
TRBJ2-1,TRBV5-1,ASTESLGYNEQF
TRBJ1-3,TRBV5-1,ASSLEGQGYGNTIY
TRBJ2-4,TRBV6-4,ASSERIGPKNIQY
TRBJ2-3,TRBV2,ASNDRVGTDTQY
TRBJ2-7,TRBV5-1,ASSPGTSGLYEQY
TRBJ2-3,TRBV6-4,ASSVSSGGTDTQY
TRBJ2-7,TRBV29-1,SVGDTNYEQY
TRBJ1-1,TRBV25-1,ASSEWEASNTEAF
TRBJ2-6,TRBV4-2,ASSRGAAGSGANVLT